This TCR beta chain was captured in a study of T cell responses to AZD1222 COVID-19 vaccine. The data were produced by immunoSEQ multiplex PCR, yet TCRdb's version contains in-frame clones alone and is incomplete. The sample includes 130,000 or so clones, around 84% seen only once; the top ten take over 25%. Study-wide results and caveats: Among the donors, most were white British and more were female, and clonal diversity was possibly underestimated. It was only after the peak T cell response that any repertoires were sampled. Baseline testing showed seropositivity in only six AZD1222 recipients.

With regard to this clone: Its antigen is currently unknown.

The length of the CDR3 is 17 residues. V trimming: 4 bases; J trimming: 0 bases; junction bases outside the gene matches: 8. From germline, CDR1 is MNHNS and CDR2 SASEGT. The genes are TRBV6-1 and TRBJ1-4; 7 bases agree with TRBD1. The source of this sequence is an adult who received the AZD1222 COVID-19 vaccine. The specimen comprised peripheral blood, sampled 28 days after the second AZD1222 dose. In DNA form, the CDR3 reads TGTGCCAGCAGTGTCAACAGGGGCCCTGCAACTAATGAAAAACTGTTTTTT. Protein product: CASSVNRGPATNEKLFF.